A selection of T cell receptor beta chains follows, all from one sample in a study of naive and memory T cell subsets. TCRdb re-called the UMI-ligation and nested PCR reads with MiXCR, one entry per CDR3 protein. The repertoire holds about 18,000 distinct CDR3 sequences, with less than 9.5% as singletons. The sample was skin, taken from a tuberculin skin test site. The source is an adult in good health. Each CDR3 is given with its conserved first and last residue. The order of the fields is clone size, J gene, V gene, D gene, CDR3 DNA, CDR3 protein. D genes are given only for firm matches. Not all rows give a size; the values are once, few, many and, for expanded clones, a class.

>many|TRBJ2-2|TRBV20-1|-
TGCAGTGCTAGGCCTGCGGAAAGCGGCACCGGGGAGCTGTTTTTT
CSARPAESGTGELFF
>medium-sized|TRBJ2-2|TRBV11-2|-
TGTGCCAGCAGGGTGACGCCCGGGGAGCTGTTTTTT
CASRVTPGELFF
>few|TRBJ2-5|TRBV7-2|TRBD2
TGTGCCAGCAGCCGGGCCCTAGCGGGGGGGCAAGAGACCCAGTACTTC
CASSRALAGGQETQYF
>many|TRBJ1-1|TRBV10-2|-
TGCGCCAGCAGGATACAGAGTGGGACTGAAGCTTTCTTT
CASRIQSGTEAFF
>few|TRBJ2-1|TRBV6-2/TRBV6-3|TRBD2
TGTGCCAGCACCGACGGGACTAATACTAACAATGAGCAGTTCTTC
CASTDGTNTNNEQFF
>few|TRBJ1-1|TRBV12-3/TRBV12-4|-
TGTGCCATTACCCAATTGTCGAACCTGAACACTGAAGCTTTCTTT
CAITQLSNLNTEAFF
>-|TRBJ1-5|TRBV5-1|-
TGCGCCAGCAGCATGGGGTGGGGGACGGATCAGCCCCAGCATTTT
CASSMGWGTDQPQHF
>medium-sized|TRBJ2-7|TRBV27|TRBD1
TGTGCCAGCAGCCTAGGAGAGACCGGGACAGGGGGGTGCGAGCAGTACTTC
CASSLGETGTGGCEQYF
>many|TRBJ2-3|TRBV10-2|-
TGCGCCAGCAGTGAGTCTGCGGTAGCCACGCAGTATTTT
CASSESAVATQYF
>many|TRBJ1-5|TRBV5-3|-
TGTGCCACCGAGGCCAGAGGGGATCAGCCCCAGCATTTT
CATEARGDQPQHF
>many|TRBJ1-1|TRBV20-1|-
TGCAGTGCTAGAGGAGGATCGGGAACCACTGAAGCTTTCTTT
CSARGGSGTTEAFF
>-|TRBJ1-2|TRBV2|TRBD1
TGTGCCAGCAGCCTAAGACCGACAGGGGAGTATGGCTACACCTTC
CASSLRPTGEYGYTF
>many|TRBJ2-1|TRBV12-3/TRBV12-4|TRBD1
TGTGCCAGCAGTTTAACGTACAGGGGGCGCCCCGATGAGCAGTTCTTC
CASSLTYRGRPDEQFF
>few|TRBJ1-1|TRBV5-1|-
TGCGCCAGCTCGGACTCCTTGAACACTGAAGCTTTCTTT
CASSDSLNTEAFF
>-|TRBJ1-3|TRBV12-3/TRBV12-4|-
TGTGCCAGCAGTTTCCACAGGGTAAATGGAAACACCATATATTTT
CASSFHRVNGNTIYF
>-|TRBJ2-3|TRBV28|-
TGTGCCAGCAGTCCACCTCAACAGGGCACAGATACGCAGTATTTT
CASSPPQQGTDTQYF
>-|TRBJ2-4|TRBV12-3/TRBV12-4|TRBD2
TGTGCCAGCAGTTTTTATCCGCGGGAGTCATTAGCCAAAAACATTCAGTACTTC
CASSFYPRESLAKNIQYF
>-|TRBJ2-1|TRBV12-3/TRBV12-4|TRBD2
TGTGCCAGCAGTTTAAAAGGGGCTAGCGGGGATGAGCAGTTCTTC
CASSLKGASGDEQFF
>many|TRBJ2-5|TRBV20-1|-
TGCAGTGCTAGCCAGGCCCCGTACCAAGAGACCCAGTACTTC
CSASQAPYQETQYF
>few|TRBJ2-3|TRBV6-4|-
TGTGCCAGCAGGGAAGGGGGAGAAGCAGATACGCAGTATTTT
CASREGGEADTQYF
>-|TRBJ2-2|TRBV10-2|-
TGCGCCACCGGAACTAGGGTCACCGGGGAGCTGTTTTTT
CATGTRVTGELFF
>-|TRBJ2-4|TRBV4-1|-
TGCGCCAGCAGCCAAGCAAAAAGCGACTTGAACTACGTAGCCAAAAACATTCAGTACTTC
CASSQAKSDLNYVAKNIQYF
>-|TRBJ1-6|TRBV3-1|-
TGTGCCAGCGAAGGCCACACAGGGAATGGTTCACCCCTCCACTTT
CASEGHTGNGSPLHF
>-|TRBJ2-3|TRBV7-3|TRBD2
TGTGCCAGCAGCAAATCGGGACTACCCACAGATACGCAGTATTTT
CASSKSGLPTDTQYF
>many|TRBJ2-3|TRBV23-1|TRBD2
TGCGCCAGCAGTCAACGAGAGGGACTAGCGGGAGGGTTAGATACGCAGTATTTT
CASSQREGLAGGLDTQYF
>many|TRBJ2-7|TRBV20-1|-
TGCAGTGCTAGTTGGCAGACCTACTCCTACGAGCAGTACTTC
CSASWQTYSYEQYF
>-|TRBJ2-1|TRBV19|TRBD2
TGTGCCAGTGGACTAGCCTACAATGAGCAGTTCTTC
CASGLAYNEQFF
>medium-sized|TRBJ2-7|TRBV6-5|-
TGTGCCAGCAGCCAGGGGCCCTACGAGCAGTACTTC
CASSQGPYEQYF
>-|TRBJ1-5|TRBV30|-
TGTGCCTGGAGTCCTCCGGGCTCTATCAATCAGCCCCAGCATTTT
CAWSPPGSINQPQHF
>few|TRBJ2-5|TRBV9|TRBD2
TGTGCCAGCAGCGCTCCTAGCGGGGGGGCGGAGACCCAGTACTTC
CASSAPSGGAETQYF
>many|TRBJ2-3|TRBV20-1|-
TGCAGTGCCTACAGGGAACTAAGGGTAGATACGCAGTATTTT
CSAYRELRVDTQYF
>many|TRBJ1-5|TRBV12-3/TRBV12-4|TRBD1
TGTGCCACCGCGGACAGGGCGGATTTTTTGTCGAATCAGCCCCAGCATTTT
CATADRADFLSNQPQHF
>-|TRBJ2-7|TRBV7-2|TRBD1
TGTGCCAGCAGCTTCTCGAGACAGGGTGACGAGCAGTACTTC
CASSFSRQGDEQYF
>many|TRBJ2-3|TRBV12-3/TRBV12-4|TRBD2
TGTGCCAGCAGTTCTTGGGTTTGGCGGGGGGGGGCCCTCAGAGACACAGATACGCAGTATTTT
CASSSWVWRGGALRDTDTQYF
>-|TRBJ1-1|TRBV4-3|-
TGCGCCAGCAGCCAAGCGTATGTGGGGGACGAAGCTTTCTTT
CASSQAYVGDEAFF
>-|TRBJ2-1|TRBV20-1|TRBD2
TGCAGTGCTAGCAGGCTGGTTACTAGCGGGGGGTTCAATGAGCAGTTCTTC
CSASRLVTSGGFNEQFF
>-|TRBJ2-5|TRBV12-2|-
TGTGCAAGTCGCTTAGATGTTGTTGAGGGATTAGGGAATCAAGAGACCCAGTACTTC
CASRLDVVEGLGNQETQYF
>many|TRBJ2-7|TRBV3-1|-
TGTGCCAGCAGCCCATTGGGGGCGACCTACGAGCAGTACTTC
CASSPLGATYEQYF
>many|TRBJ1-1|TRBV5-6|-
TGTGCCAGCAGCTTGACACAGACTGGGACTGAAGCTTTCTTT
CASSLTQTGTEAFF
>few|TRBJ2-1|TRBV27|-
TGTGCCAGCAGTTTCCGGGCCGGAAACTACAATGAGCAGTTCTTC
CASSFRAGNYNEQFF
>many|TRBJ2-5|TRBV13|-
TGTGCCAGCAGCTCGCCCGAGACCCAGTACTTC
CASSSPETQYF
>many|TRBJ1-6|TRBV25-1|-
TGTGCCAGCAGTGAATCTACCCTTGAGCCCTCACCCCTCCACTTT
CASSESTLEPSPLHF
>many|TRBJ2-4|TRBV3-1|TRBD1
TGTGCCAGCAGCCTCAGAGGCGGACAGGGGACCATTCAGTACTTC
CASSLRGGQGTIQYF
>medium-sized|TRBJ2-7|TRBV10-2|TRBD1
TGCGCCAGCACGACTCCGGGACAGGGAACCGACGAGCAGTACTTC
CASTTPGQGTDEQYF
>large|TRBJ2-7|TRBV4-2|-
TGTGCCAGCAGCCCCCAGGGGGGGGGGACCTACGAGCAGTACTTC
CASSPQGGGTYEQYF
>-|TRBJ1-5|TRBV10-2|-
TGCGCCAGCAGTGACTGGGGAGGGGGCAATCAGCCCCAGCATTTT
CASSDWGGGNQPQHF